This T cell receptor beta chain was obtained from a study of cytomegalovirus exposure and HLA in healthy donors. Study-level points and caveats: Later analysis suggested most CMV-associated TCR beta chains were HLA-restricted. Owing to their indistinguishability, certain V segments, notably TRBV6-2 and TRBV6-3, were excluded. It has been reported that TCR beta sequences accurately predicted the HLA-A and HLA-B alleles of most subjects. Researchers had no immune exposure information except CMV serostatus available.

Primers included in the PCR were 60 Vbeta and 13 Jbeta primers. Only in-frame clones appear in the TCRdb table, and some are missing; sequencing was by immunoSEQ multiplex PCR. Of under 200,000 clones in the sample, roughly 80% are singletons; the top ten hold around 3.1%. Details on this clone: Its antigen is unknown.

Unmatched junction bases numbered 14, after V lost 10 bases and J lost 11 bases. The V gene's germline CDR1 is ENHRY and CDR2 SYGVKD. This CDR3 spans 14 amino acids. Source material: PBMCs. The sequence came from a woman aged 40 to 50 in good health and CMV-seronegative. J is TRBJ1-4 and V is TRBV10-3; TRBD1 matches 9 bases. For the CDR3, the DNA is TGTGCCACCGGGACAGGGAGGACTGTAGAGAAACTGTTTTTT. Protein product: CATGTGRTVEKLFF.